The sequence of this TCR beta chain was determined in a study of molecular identifiers for immune sequencing clone quantification. TCRdb ran MiXCR on the PCR reads and lists one entry per CDR3 protein. This table holds roughly 320,000 distinct CDR3 sequences, under 25% found once. Between the trimmed V and J ends, which lost 8 bases and 4 bases, there was a span of 9 bases. Germline V CDR1 and CDR2: SGDLS, YYNGEE. The CDR3 consists of 11 residues. The TCR originated in a human donor in good health. Some libraries in this study had Jurkat cell RNA spiked in. Sequenced material: naive CD8+ T cells from blood, with Jurkat cell RNA spiked in. Sample subset: FACS-sorted CD8+CD4-CCR7+CD45RA+ naive T cells. This chain uses TRBV9 with TRBJ2-5, with D possibly being TRBD1 (6 bases). This chain's CDR3 is CASGGRETQYF. CDR3 DNA sequence: TGTGCCAGTGGGGGCAGAGAGACCCAGTACTTC.